The sequence of this T cell receptor beta chain was determined in a study of T cell repertoires in cytomegalovirus infection. Study-level points and caveats: Cumulative frequency of public TCR beta families picked out carriers of CMV plus the relevant HLA.

TCRdb re-derived calls from the reads in MiXCR, one entry per CDR3 protein. The sample lists 150,000 to 200,000 distinct CDR3 sequences, under 30% occurring once. This clonotype was detected many times. Antigen specificity is unknown. The length of the CDR3 is 15 residues. V was trimmed by 5 bases and J by 4 bases, leaving 18 bases between them. Germline V lookup: CDR1 SGHTA, CDR2 FQGNSA. Input material: PBMCs. The receptor comes from a human donor in good health (CMV status not recorded). Some clones in this sample may be carry-over from other donors' samples. The chain combines TRBV7-2 with TRBJ2-7, with TRBD1 as a possible D gene (5 bases). CDR3 residues: CASSPRQFLRYEQYF. DNA of the CDR3: TGTGCCAGCAGCCCTAGACAGTTTCTTCGATACGAGCAGTACTTC.